This is a list of T cell receptor beta chains from one sample in a study of T cell responses to AZD1222 COVID-19 vaccine. TCRdb keeps only in-frame clones here, not all; method: immunoSEQ multiplex PCR. The sample includes fewer than 110,000 clones, 75% to 90% of them seen just once. The material sequenced was peripheral blood, taken on day 0 of AZD1222 vaccination. These receptors came from an adult in good health. Each CDR3 is given with its conserved first and last residue. The D gene is left open where the match is weak. Clone sizes are given selectively: once, few, many, or a class where the clone is expanded.

D gene	clone size	V gene	J gene	CDR3 DNA	CDR3 protein
.	.	TRBV10-3	TRBJ2-6	TGTGCCATCAGTGATGGGGATAGCCCCAGATACGGGGCCAACGTCCTGACTTTC	CAISDGDSPRYGANVLTF
.	.	TRBV27	TRBJ2-1	TGTGCCAGCAGTTCCTACTCAACCGGGACCACCAGCTCCTACAATGAGCAGTTCTTC	CASSSYSTGTTSSYNEQFF
TRBD1	.	TRBV11-2	TRBJ1-2	TGTGCCAGCAGCCTTGGACAGGGGCAAGGCTACACCTTC	CASSLGQGQGYTF
.	.	TRBV6-1	TRBJ1-1	TGTGCCAGCAGTGAGGGGGTGGGAATGAACACTGAAGCTTTCTTT	CASSEGVGMNTEAFF
.	.	TRBV4-1	TRBJ2-3	TGCGCCAGCAGCCAAGTCCAGGGGATCACAGATACGCAGTATTTT	CASSQVQGITDTQYF
.	.	TRBV6-5	TRBJ2-3	TGTGCCAGCAGTCTAGCTGGGGGCAGGACGCAGTATTTT	CASSLAGGRTQYF
.	.	TRBV12-5	TRBJ1-2	TGTGCTAGTGGTTCACGACAATATGGCTACACCTTC	CASGSRQYGYTF
.	once	TRBV18	TRBJ2-7	TGTGCCAGCTCACCGGAGGACTCCTACGAGCAGTACTTC	CASSPEDSYEQYF
.	.	TRBV4-3	TRBJ1-1	TGCGCCAGCAGCCAAGTAGAGGGGAACACTGAAGCTTTCTTT	CASSQVEGNTEAFF
.	.	TRBV9	TRBJ2-5	TGTGCCAGCAGCGTAGATATGGGTTCGTTGGCCCAGTACTTC	CASSVDMGSLAQYF
.	.	TRBV4-1	TRBJ1-5	TGCGCCAGCAGCCAAGAGGGAACCTTTTCAGGAAACAATCAGCCCCAGCATTTT	CASSQEGTFSGNNQPQHF
TRBD1	.	TRBV28	TRBJ1-5	TGTGCCAGCAGTCGGAGCCGGGACAGTCAGGTTGGCAATCAGCCCCAGCATTTT	CASSRSRDSQVGNQPQHF
.	once	TRBV10-3	TRBJ1-5	TGTGCCATCAGCCCCGGAGGGCAGTACGTACCCCAGCATTTT	CAISPGGQYVPQHF
.	.	TRBV18	TRBJ1-4	TGTGCCAGCTCATCACAAGGACGGGCAACTAATGAAAAACTGTTTTTT	CASSSQGRATNEKLFF
TRBD1	.	TRBV28	TRBJ1-3	TGTGCCAGCAGTTTACGACAGGGAAAGAAAAACACCATATATTTT	CASSLRQGKKNTIYF
.	.	TRBV28	TRBJ2-7	TGTGCCAGCAGTTTATCATCCACCCGCGAGCAGTACTTC	CASSLSSTREQYF
.	.	TRBV19	TRBJ2-3	TGTGCCAGTAGTGACAGGACCACAGATACGCAGTATTTT	CASSDRTTDTQYF
.	.	TRBV2	TRBJ1-5	TGTGCCAGCAGTGATATTACACAGCCCCAGCATTTT	CASSDITQPQHF
TRBD1	.	TRBV19	TRBJ2-7	TGTGCCAGTAGTTCCCCCGGGACAGGGGACTCCTACGAGCAGTACTTC	CASSSPGTGDSYEQYF
.	.	TRBV7-2	TRBJ2-5	TGTGCCAGCAGCCAGGGACTGACCAAAGAGACCCAGTACTTC	CASSQGLTKETQYF
TRBD2	few	TRBV7-2	TRBJ2-5	TGTGCCAGCAGCCCGCGGTTAGCGGGGGGGCGTGAGACCCAGTACTTC	CASSPRLAGGRETQYF
.	.	TRBV6-5	TRBJ1-3	TGTGCCAGCAGAACCGACAGAGGCTCTGGAAACACCATATATTTT	CASRTDRGSGNTIYF
.	.	TRBV28	TRBJ1-1	TGTGCCAGCAGTCCCCGGTTGGAGGGCACTGAAGCTTTCTTT	CASSPRLEGTEAFF
.	.	TRBV5-8	TRBJ2-1	TGTGCCAGCAGCCTAGGACTGGCCCTATCCTACAATGAGCAGTTCTTC	CASSLGLALSYNEQFF
.	.	TRBV11-1	TRBJ2-7	TGTGCCAGCAGCTTAGGGGTACCGGTTTACGAGCAGTACTTC	CASSLGVPVYEQYF
TRBD2	.	TRBV7-9	TRBJ2-7	TGTGCCAGCAGCTCTAGCGGGAGGGCCTCGTACGAGCAGTACTTC	CASSSSGRASYEQYF
.	.	TRBV7-2	TRBJ2-1	TGTGCCAGCAGCTTAGAGCCCGGCTACGAGCAGTTCTTC	CASSLEPGYEQFF